This T cell receptor beta chain was identified during a study of regulatory T cells in long-lasting Graves disease. In the study overall: For a period under 3 months, newly diagnosed Graves' patients had taken antithyroid drugs.

The ends were cut back, 0 bases at V and 10 bases at J, with 13 bases in the middle. There are 14 residues in the CDR3. CDR1 is MNHEY, CDR2 SMNVEV, per germline (reference sequence). Time point defined: newly diagnosed GD, antithyroid drugs for less than 3 months. There was RNA extracted from PBMCs, and the TCR library was made from it. Researchers made TCR beta libraries by using iRepertoire HTBI primers and running Arm-PCR on CDR3 regions. TCRdb fed the multiplex PCR reads into MiXCR, producing one record per CDR3 protein. This table has 400,000 to 550,000 distinct CDR3 sequences, around 15% appearing once. About this clonotype: This could be a read error, since a much larger clone is one nucleotide away.

These data are also associated with another study on T cells in Graves' hyperthyroidism and ophthalmopathy. That investigation notes: The HTBI primer set served for first-round RT-PCR of the TCR CDR3.

This chain joins TRBV27 and TRBJ2-1; D might be TRBD1 (5 bases). Sequencing was performed on peripheral blood mononuclear cells (PBMCs), taken at new diagnosis, from a patient treated with antithyroid drugs. This TCR came from a woman younger than 35 with Graves disease. The CDR3 region has the DNA TGTGCCAGCAGTTTATCGAGGACAAACTACGAGCAGTTCTTC. It codes for CASSLSRTNYEQFF.